Listed below are T cell receptor beta chains from one sample, sequenced in a study of T-cell reconstitution after alpha-beta-depleted transplantation in children. TCRdb independently ran MiXCR on the PCR reads; one entry per CDR3 protein. The sample comprises roughly 350,000 distinct CDR3 sequences, around a tenth of which are singletons, and 2% to 3% rests with the top ten. This material consisted of PBMCs from the stem cell graft donor, taken from the stem cell graft. The receptors derive from a human donor who donated a stem cell graft to a child with acute lymphoblastic leukemia. Each CDR3 is given without its conserved first and last residue.

v_gene: TRBV7-2
j_gene: TRBJ1-5
CDR3aa: ASSGMTGGQPQH

v_gene: TRBV5-6
j_gene: TRBJ2-7
CDR3aa: ASSLVAGSNEQY

v_gene: TRBV9
j_gene: TRBJ2-1
CDR3aa: ASSVDGGFVNEQF

v_gene: TRBV5-6
j_gene: TRBJ1-2
CDR3aa: ASSPIIRNSLNYGYT

v_gene: TRBV10-3
j_gene: TRBJ2-7
CDR3aa: AISELTSGIYEQY

v_gene: TRBV5-1
j_gene: TRBJ1-6
CDR3aa: ASSLRDLWNSPLH

v_gene: TRBV20-1
j_gene: TRBJ2-2
CDR3aa: SAKGTVAENTGELF

v_gene: TRBV9
j_gene: TRBJ2-5
CDR3aa: ASSPQRTFQSETQY

v_gene: TRBV7-2
j_gene: TRBJ2-7
CDR3aa: ASSVGAGVSSYEQY

v_gene: TRBV5-1
j_gene: TRBJ2-3
CDR3aa: ASSLDLGLTDTQY

v_gene: TRBV4-1
j_gene: TRBJ2-7
CDR3aa: ASSQPGLAGGHGGQY

v_gene: TRBV5-5
j_gene: TRBJ2-7
CDR3aa: ASSLGGFQY

v_gene: TRBV27
j_gene: TRBJ2-7
CDR3aa: ASSYGRGSYEQY

v_gene: TRBV7-8
j_gene: TRBJ1-3
CDR3aa: ASSSLLGQGNTIY

v_gene: TRBV20-1
j_gene: TRBJ2-7
CDR3aa: SASGEGGYEQY

v_gene: TRBV10-3
j_gene: TRBJ2-2
CDR3aa: AISNPGQGFAGELF

v_gene: TRBV5-5
j_gene: TRBJ1-6
CDR3aa: ASSPTGTGVHNSPLH

v_gene: TRBV12-3/TRBV12-4
j_gene: TRBJ2-1
CDR3aa: ASSPPGTSGSSYNEQF

v_gene: TRBV6-2/TRBV6-3
j_gene: TRBJ2-5
CDR3aa: ASLGTSGSRAAPYQETQY

v_gene: TRBV7-3
j_gene: TRBJ2-1
CDR3aa: ASSSLLARAYNEQF

v_gene: TRBV27
j_gene: TRBJ2-1
CDR3aa: ASSPTGTSGRKSTEQF

v_gene: TRBV7-6
j_gene: TRBJ2-3
CDR3aa: ASSPSLRGPADTQY

v_gene: TRBV15
j_gene: TRBJ2-3
CDR3aa: ATSRERHRRTDTQY

v_gene: TRBV12-3/TRBV12-4
j_gene: TRBJ1-2
CDR3aa: ASSLSAARPYGYT

v_gene: TRBV2
j_gene: TRBJ1-4
CDR3aa: ASRGTEAPREKLF

v_gene: TRBV11-2
j_gene: TRBJ2-5
CDR3aa: ASSSRGGARETQY

v_gene: TRBV12-3/TRBV12-4
j_gene: TRBJ2-4
CDR3aa: ASSLTYSENIQY

v_gene: TRBV11-2
j_gene: TRBJ2-1
CDR3aa: ASSPIRTGLNEQF